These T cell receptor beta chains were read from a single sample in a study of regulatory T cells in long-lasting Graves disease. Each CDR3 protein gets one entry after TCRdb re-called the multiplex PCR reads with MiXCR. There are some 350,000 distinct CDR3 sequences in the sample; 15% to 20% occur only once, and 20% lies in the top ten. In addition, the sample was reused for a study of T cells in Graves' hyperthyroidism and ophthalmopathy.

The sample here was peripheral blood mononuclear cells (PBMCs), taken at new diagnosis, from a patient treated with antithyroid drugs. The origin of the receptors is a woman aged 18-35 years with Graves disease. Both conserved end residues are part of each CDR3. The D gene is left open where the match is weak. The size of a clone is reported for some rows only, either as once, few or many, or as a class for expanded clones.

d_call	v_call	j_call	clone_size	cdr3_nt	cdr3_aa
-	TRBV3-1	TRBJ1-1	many	TGTGCCAGCAGCGACAGGTACACTGAAGCTTTCTTT	CASSDRYTEAFF
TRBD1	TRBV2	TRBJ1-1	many	TGTGCCAGCACGGGGCAGGGGGCGCATAACCCAGAAGCTTTCTTT	CASTGQGAHNPEAFF
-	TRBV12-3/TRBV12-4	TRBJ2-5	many	TGTGCCAGCAGTGAAGCAGGAAGGGTTGAGACCCAGTACTTC	CASSEAGRVETQYF
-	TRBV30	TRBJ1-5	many	TGTGCCTGGAGTGAACAGGGAGGGCCCCAGCATTTT	CAWSEQGGPQHF
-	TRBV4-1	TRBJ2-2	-	TGCGCCAGCAGCCAAGATCGTCATCCACAGGCGGTCACCGGGGAGCTGTTTTTT	CASSQDRHPQAVTGELFF
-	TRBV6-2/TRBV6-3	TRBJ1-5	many	TGTGCCAGCACCTTTTGGGGGGAGAAGCAGCCCCAGCATTTT	CASTFWGEKQPQHF
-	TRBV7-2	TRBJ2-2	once	TGTGCCAGCACTAGGGGGTTGACCACCGGGGAGCTGTTTTTT	CASTRGLTTGELFF
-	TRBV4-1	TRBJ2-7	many	TGCGCCAGCAGCCTCGAGCCCTACTACGAGCAGTACTTC	CASSLEPYYEQYF
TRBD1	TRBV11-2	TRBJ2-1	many	TGTGCCAGCAGCCCGCGCTTAGGACAGGGGCTTAATGAGCAGTTCTTC	CASSPRLGQGLNEQFF
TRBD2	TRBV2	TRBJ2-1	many	TGTGCCAGCGGCTCGACTAGCGGGAGGATAGCCTACAATGAGCAGTTCTTC	CASGSTSGRIAYNEQFF
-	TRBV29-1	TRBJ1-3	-	TGCAGCGTGGAGGCTCCTGGAAACACCATATATTTT	CSVEAPGNTIYF
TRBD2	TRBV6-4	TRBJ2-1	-	TGTGCCAGCAGTGAGGCCCGGATTAGCGGGGGGTACAATGAGCAGTTCTTC	CASSEARISGGYNEQFF
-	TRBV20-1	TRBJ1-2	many	TGCAGTGCTTCCCGGGGTAGCTACACCTTC	CSASRGSYTF
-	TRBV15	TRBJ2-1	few	TGTGCCACCAGCAGGGGTGGGGAAATCGATGAGCAGTTCTTC	CATSRGGEIDEQFF
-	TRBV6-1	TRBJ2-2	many	TGTGCCAGCAGTGTGGAGGGCCTGAACACCGGGGAGCTGTTTTTT	CASSVEGLNTGELFF
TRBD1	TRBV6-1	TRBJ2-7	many	TGTGCCAGCAGTGTTGACAGGGGCTACGAGCAGTACTTC	CASSVDRGYEQYF
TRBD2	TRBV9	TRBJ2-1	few	TGTGCCAGCAGCCCAGGAGTACTAGCGGGGGCCAATGAGCAGTTCTTC	CASSPGVLAGANEQFF
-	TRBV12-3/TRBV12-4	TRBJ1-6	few	TGTGCCAGCAGACCCGACGGGGGGAATTCACCCCTCCACTTT	CASRPDGGNSPLHF
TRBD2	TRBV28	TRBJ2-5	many	TGTGCCAGTAATGTGTTACCATGGACTAGCGGGGGGGCGGCAGAGACCCAGTACTTC	CASNVLPWTSGGAAETQYF
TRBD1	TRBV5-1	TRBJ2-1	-	TGCGCCAGCAGCCCCGGGACAGGGGTCCTAGCGGCAGTCAATGAGCAGTTCTTC	CASSPGTGVLAAVNEQFF
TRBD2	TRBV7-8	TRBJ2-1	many	TGTGCCAGCAGCTTATGGCAGCGCGGGAGCTCCTACAATGAGCAGTTCTTC	CASSLWQRGSSYNEQFF
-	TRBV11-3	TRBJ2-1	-	TGTGCCAGCAGCTTAGGCCGGAGCCAGGAGCAGTTCTTC	CASSLGRSQEQFF
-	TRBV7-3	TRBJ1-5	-	TGTGCCAGCAGCTTAGGTCCGGGGCAGCCCCAGCATTTT	CASSLGPGQPQHF
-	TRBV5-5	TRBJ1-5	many	TGTGCCAGCAGCTTGTGGGGTTCTGGTAGCAATCAGCCCCAGCATTTT	CASSLWGSGSNQPQHF
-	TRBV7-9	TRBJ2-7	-	TGTGCCAGCAGCTTGGGCCGGGGGGCTAGGTACGAGCAGTACTTC	CASSLGRGARYEQYF
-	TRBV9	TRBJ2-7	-	TGTGCCAGCAGCGTAGACCTGGAAAACGAGCAGTACTTC	CASSVDLENEQYF
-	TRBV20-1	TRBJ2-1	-	TGCAGTACCTCTAGCGCTAATTACAATGAGCAGTTCTTC	CSTSSANYNEQFF
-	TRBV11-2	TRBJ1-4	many	TGTGCCAGCAGCCCCGGATGGGAGGGAAGGGTCGGACAACTGTTTTTT	CASSPGWEGRVGQLFF
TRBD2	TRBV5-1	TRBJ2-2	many	TGCGCCAGCACGGCTAGCGGGACAGCCGGGGAGCTGTTTTTT	CASTASGTAGELFF
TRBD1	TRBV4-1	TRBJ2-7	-	TGTGCCAGCAGCCAACACCGGGACAGGGTGTTCGATGAGCAGTACTTC	CASSQHRDRVFDEQYF
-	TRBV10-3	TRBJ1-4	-	TGTGCCAGCAGTGTGAGAGCCGCAGGGGCAACTAATGAAAAACTGTTTTTT	CASSVRAAGATNEKLFF
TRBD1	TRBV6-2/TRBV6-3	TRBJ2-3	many	TGTGCCAGCAGTAATATCCAGGGGGCTAGCACAGATACGCAGTATTTT	CASSNIQGASTDTQYF
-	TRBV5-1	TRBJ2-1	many	TGCGCCAGCAGCCCGGAGGGGACTGGAAGGGAGCAGTTCTTC	CASSPEGTGREQFF
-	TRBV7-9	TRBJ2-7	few	TGTGCCAGCTGTCCAGGCCGGAACTCCTACGAGCAGTACTTC	CASCPGRNSYEQYF
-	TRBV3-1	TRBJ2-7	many	TGTGCCAGCGGGTCAGTGCCCGAGCAGTACTTC	CASGSVPEQYF
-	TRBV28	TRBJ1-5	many	TGTGCCAGCACCCCATTAGGGGGGACTCAGCATTTT	CASTPLGGTQHF
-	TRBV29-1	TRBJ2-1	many	TGCAGCGTTGAGGGGGGTAGCGGTGGACCTGACAATGAGCAGTTCTTC	CSVEGGSGGPDNEQFF
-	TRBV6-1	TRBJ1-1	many	TGTGCCAGCTTAAAGGGCCGGAGCACTGAAGCTTTCTTT	CASLKGRSTEAFF
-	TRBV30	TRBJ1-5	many	TGTGCCTGGACCCACAGGGAGAATCAGCCCCAGCATTTT	CAWTHRENQPQHF
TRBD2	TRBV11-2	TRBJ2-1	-	TGTGCCAGCAGTGACTCTCTAGCGGGAGGGCCCTATGAGCAGTTCTTC	CASSDSLAGGPYEQFF
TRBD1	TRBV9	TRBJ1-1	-	TGTGCCAGCAGCCGACATGACAGGGGAACTGAAGCTTTCTTT	CASSRHDRGTEAFF
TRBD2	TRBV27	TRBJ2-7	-	TGTGCCAGCAGTTTGGCTAGCGGGAGTTTAATCTCCTACGAGCAGTACTTC	CASSLASGSLISYEQYF
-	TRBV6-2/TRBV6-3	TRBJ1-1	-	TGTGCCAGCAGTTACGTTAGGGAACTGAACACTGAAGCTTTCTTT	CASSYVRELNTEAFF
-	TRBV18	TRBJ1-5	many	TGTGCCAGCTCGCTTACCGGGACGCCTGGTTATCAGCCCCAGCATTTT	CASSLTGTPGYQPQHF
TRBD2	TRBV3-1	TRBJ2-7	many	TGTGCCAGCAGCCCGGGACTAGCGGGAGCAAACGAGCAGTACTTC	CASSPGLAGANEQYF
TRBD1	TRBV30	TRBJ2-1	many	TGTGCCTGTAGCCCCGGGACAGGGACCTACAATGAGCAGTTCTTC	CACSPGTGTYNEQFF
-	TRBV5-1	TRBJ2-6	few	TGCGCCAGCAGCTTGGATGGGCCAGCATCTGGGGCCAACGTCCTGACTTTC	CASSLDGPASGANVLTF
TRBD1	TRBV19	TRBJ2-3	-	TGTGCCACCTCCCGGGACAGGGGCGGAGATACGCAGTATTTT	CATSRDRGGDTQYF